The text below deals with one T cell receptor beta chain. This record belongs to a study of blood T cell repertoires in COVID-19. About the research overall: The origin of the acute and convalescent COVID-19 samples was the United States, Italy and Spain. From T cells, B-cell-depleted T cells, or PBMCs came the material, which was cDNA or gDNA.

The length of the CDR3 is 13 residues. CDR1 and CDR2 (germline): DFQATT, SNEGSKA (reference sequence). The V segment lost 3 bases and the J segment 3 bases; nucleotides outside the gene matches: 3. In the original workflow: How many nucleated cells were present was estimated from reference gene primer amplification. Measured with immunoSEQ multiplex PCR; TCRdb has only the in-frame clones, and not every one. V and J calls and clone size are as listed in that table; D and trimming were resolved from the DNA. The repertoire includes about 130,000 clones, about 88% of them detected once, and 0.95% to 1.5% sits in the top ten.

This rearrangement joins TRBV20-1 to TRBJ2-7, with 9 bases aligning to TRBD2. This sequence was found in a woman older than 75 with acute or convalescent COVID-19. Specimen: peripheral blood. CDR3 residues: CSASGLAYYEQYF. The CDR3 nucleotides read TGCAGTGCTAGTGGACTAGCGTACTACGAGCAGTACTTC.